The clone carrying this T cell receptor (beta chain) was observed a handful of times. Its specificity is unknown. This entry belongs to a study of post-analysis software for immune sequencing data. Notes on the study in general: Those samples that were prepared in the same batch co-clustered strongly by F measure. When patients were compared with controls, about five TRBV segments were more frequent, TRBV5-6, TRBV5-1 and TRBV20-1 among them.

The CDR3 runs 14 residues. In germline, CDR1 is MNHEY, CDR2 SMNVEV (reference sequence). Trimming left V 5 bases short and J 10 bases short, with 20 bases between. Carried by the TCR beta cDNA libraries were unique molecular identifiers. TCRdb passed the PCR reads through MiXCR, listing each CDR3 protein once. Counted here are some 260,000 distinct CDR3 sequences, 36% occurring once; the ten biggest clones make up 4% to 6%. This sequence originates from a girl aged 10-17 years with multiple sclerosis. The chain links TRBV27 to TRBJ1-1; perhaps TRBD1 as D (5 bases). What was sequenced was blood. CDR3: CASSRNDRGPGAFF. The CDR3 DNA sequence: TGTGCCAGCAGTCGAAACGACCGGGGCCCTGGAGCTTTCTTT.